One T cell receptor (beta chain) is described in this entry. Its specificity is unknown. This CDR3 comprises 12 residues. V lost 5 bases and J 7 bases, leaving 12 bases between the germline ends. The germline V gene encodes CDR1 MNHEY and CDR2 SVGAGI. These data originate in a study of response to subunit inactivated influenza vaccine. Notes on the study in general: Researchers suggested that each seasonal influenza vaccination recruits few new T cells.

TCRdb redid the calling of the RT-PCR reads with MiXCR, one entry per CDR3 protein. The sample holds roughly 780,000 distinct CDR3 sequences, approximately 18% seen once. The receptor comes from a man aged 45-65 years who received an inactivated influenza vaccine. Material: PBMCs from blood, obtained 5 days after vaccination. V is TRBV6-5 and J is TRBJ2-7, with a tentative D call TRBD2 (6 bases). CDR3 region: CASSPPGGEQYF. The CDR3 DNA sequence: TGTGCCAGCAGTCCCCCCGGGGGTGAGCAGTACTTC.